The subject of this entry is one T cell receptor beta chain. The data derive from a study of blood T cell repertoires in COVID-19. The length of the CDR3 is 14 residues. V lost 6 bases, J lost 4 bases, and 13 bases lay in between. Germline CDR1 SGHTA, CDR2 FQGNSA. Two negative PCRs, clearance, or symptom resolution had been documented for recovered Cohort 3 donors. The protocol was immunoSEQ multiplex PCR, while the TCRdb copy is restricted to in-frame clones and leaves out a portion. This table has over 200,000 clones, around 85% appearing once. This receptor was obtained from a man in his forties who had recovered from COVID-19. The sample comprised PBMCs or T cells enriched from blood (not recorded which). The chain couples TRBV7-2 to TRBJ1-3; D gene ambiguous. The CDR3 region has the DNA TGTGCCAGCAGAAGCAGGATTGCAGGAAACACCATATATTTT. As protein: CASRSRIAGNTIYF.